This T cell receptor beta chain derives from a study of regulatory T cells in long-lasting Graves disease. For the study at large: For under 3 months, newly diagnosed Graves' patients had been taking antithyroid drugs.

CDR1 ENHRY and CDR2 SYGVKD come from the germline V gene. V lost 0 bases to trimming and J lost 11 bases; unmatched junction nucleotides: 5. CDR3 length: 15 residues. This clonotype was seen at least ten times. Regarding time point: newly diagnosed GD, antithyroid drugs for less than 3 months. RNA extracted from PBMCs served as the sequencing template. An endocrinology unit in Xi'an, China, supplied the patients. Both iRepertoire HTBI primers and Arm-PCR of CDR3 regions were used to build the TCR beta libraries. TCRdb processed the multiplex PCR reads anew with MiXCR; each CDR3 protein has one entry. The repertoire holds some 230,000 distinct CDR3 sequences, with around 19% as singletons.

The chain employs TRBV10-3 and TRBJ1-6; 9 nucleotides agree with TRBD1. Material: peripheral blood mononuclear cells (PBMCs), obtained at new diagnosis, from a patient treated with antithyroid drugs. This TCR derives from a female donor with Graves disease. CDR3 bases: TGTGCCATCAGTGAGTCGACAGGGGGGAAAGCACCCCTCCACTTT. Its protein product is CAISESTGGKAPLHF.